The clone carrying this T cell receptor (beta chain) was counted a few times. Its antigen remains unknown. This specimen comes from a study of cytomegalovirus exposure and HLA in healthy donors. Study-level findings and limits: An analysis that was carried out later associated about 17,000 TCR beta sequences with HLA alleles at 0.05 false discovery rate.

The study ran its PCR with 60 Vbeta and 13 Jbeta primers. Produced via immunoSEQ multiplex PCR; TCRdb's table is partial and in-frame only. The sample holds 150,000 to 200,000 clones; around 81% are singletons and the top ten take 1.9%. The germline V and J ends were trimmed by 7 bases and 1 base, with 12 bases remaining between them. The germline gives CDR1 SGHRS, CDR2 YFSETQ. The CDR3 has 13 residues. The chain employs TRBV5-1 and TRBJ2-7; a weak D match, TRBD2 (5 bases). The sequence derives from a man under 40 in good health and CMV-seronegative. The sample comprised PBMCs. The CDR3 DNA reads TGCGCCAGCCGCCGGGATGTATCCTACGAGCAGTACTTC. Encoded protein: CASRRDVSYEQYF.